These 16 T cell receptor beta chains were sequenced from one sample in a study of PD-1 blockade in classical Hodgkin lymphoma. The sample's time point: newly diagnosed, previously untreated cHL patient sample. The repertoire was sequenced with immunoSEQ multiplex PCR; TCRdb's copy has only in-frame clones and lacks some. The sample contains tens of thousands of clones, over 90% of which appear only once. Input material: peripheral blood mononuclear cells (PBMCs). The receptors originated from a human donor with classical Hodgkin lymphoma.

This clone appeared a single time. The chain employs TRBV7-2 and TRBJ2-3; D tentatively fits TRBD1 or TRBD2 (5 bases each). The CDR3 covers 15 residues. Between the trimmed V and J ends, which lost 2 bases and 10 bases, there was a span of 19 bases. Germline lookup yields CDR1 SGHTA and CDR2 FQGNSA. The CDR3 loop reads CASSLMGLATEAQYF. The CDR3 DNA sequence: TGTGCCAGCAGCTTAATGGGGCTAGCCACCGAGGCGCAGTATTTT. The complete variable domain, with remaining parts taken from reference TRBV7-2 and TRBJ2-3, reads GAGVSQSPSNKVTEKGKDVELRCDPISGHTALYWYRQSLGQGLEFLIYFQGNSAPDKSGLPSDRFSAERTGGSVSTLTIQRTQQEDSAVYLCASSLMGLATEAQYFGPGTRLTVL.

The chain carries TRBV9 and TRBJ2-1; D perhaps matches TRBD2 (5 bases). Germline-derived CDR1 and CDR2 are SGDLS and YYNGEE. Trimming removed 0 bases from V and 8 bases from J, with 18 bases in between. CDR3 length: 16 residues. The CDR3, as DNA: TGTGCCAGCAGCGTAGGTCCTAGAAGTCCCGGGGATGAGCAGTTCTTC. Translation gives CASSVGPRSPGDEQFF.

This clone was seen only once. The V call is TRBV28, the J call TRBJ1-3; D is perhaps TRBD1 (6 bases). Germline CDR1 MDHEN, CDR2 SYDVKM. V lost 1 base to trimming and J lost 8 bases, with 15 bases between them. This CDR3 contains 15 residues. This chain's CDR3 is CASSLYPGEGDTIYF. The CDR3, as DNA: TGTGCCAGCAGTTTATACCCAGGGGAGGGTGACACCATATATTTT.

This chain connects TRBV19 to TRBJ1-3, with D uncertain. The CDR3 is 15 amino acids. V lost 3 bases and J 0 bases, leaving 9 bases between the germline ends. Per the germline V gene, CDR1 is LNHDA and CDR2 is SQIVND (reference sequence). The CDR3 here is CASSMSGSSGNTIYF. The CDR3 nucleotides are TGTGCCAGTAGTATGTCGGGGAGCTCTGGAAACACCATATATTTT.

V and J are TRBV7-2 and TRBJ2-7, with TRBD1 matching 9 bases. After removal of 4 bases from V and 2 bases from J, the junction contained 12 bases not matched to a gene. The CDR3 consists of 17 residues. CDR1 and CDR2 (germline): SGHTA, FQGNSA. The CDR3 region has the DNA TGTGCCAGCAGCTATAGTACAGGGGGCATGCCTACCTACGAGCAGTACTTC. Its translation is CASSYSTGGMPTYEQYF.

The chain employs TRBV9 and TRBJ1-3; D is unclear. The V gene lost 4 bases and the J gene lost 0 bases, with 14 bases spanning the gap. The germline CDR1 and CDR2 sequences are SGDLS and YYNGEE. This CDR3 comprises 16 residues. The CDR3 nucleotides read TGTGCCAGCAGCCCCCCGGGGTATACCTCTGGAAACACCATATATTTT. Translating it yields CASSPPGYTSGNTIYF.

This clone occurred once. V is TRBV10-1 and J is TRBJ2-1; no clear D gene. Deletions cut 2 bases from V and 1 base from J, with 9 bases between. CDR3 length: 15 residues. Germline loops: CDR1 WNHNN, CDR2 SYGVQD (reference sequence). This CDR3 is CASSEAVGSYNEQFF. CDR3 nucleotide sequence: TGCGCCAGCAGTGAGGCGGTAGGTTCCTACAATGAGCAGTTCTTC.

This chain connects TRBV6-4 to TRBJ1-1; 9 bases are shared with TRBD1. Germline V gene lookup returns CDR1 MRHNA and CDR2 SNTAGT. The CDR3 covers 16 residues. The ends lost 9 bases at V and 4 bases at J; junction bases unmatched: 15. This CDR3 is CARPKTGGRRATEAFF. The CDR3 DNA is TGTGCCAGGCCAAAGACAGGGGGGAGGAGGGCCACTGAAGCTTTCTTT.

The chain uses TRBV5-1 and TRBJ2-4; D possibly corresponds to TRBD2 (5 bases). This CDR3 has 14 residues. The germline V gene encodes CDR1 SGHRS and CDR2 YFSETQ. Between the trimmed V and J ends, which lost 3 bases and 6 bases, there was a span of 13 bases. As DNA, the CDR3 is TGCGCCAGCAGCTCTTCCCTAGCAGGAAACATTCAGTACTTC. It specifies CASSSSLAGNIQYF. The entire variable domain, with the rest obtained from reference TRBV5-1 and TRBJ2-4, is as follows: KAGVTQTPRYLIKTRGQQVTLSCSPISGHRSVSWYQQTPGQGLQFLFEYFSETQRNKGNFPGRFSGRQFSNSRSEMNVSTLELGDSALYLCASSSSLAGNIQYFGAGTRLSVL.

The chain has TRBV30 and TRBJ2-7; D is perhaps TRBD2 (7 bases). Germline CDR1 reads GTSNPN; CDR2 reads SVGIG (reference sequence). The CDR3 totals 15 residues. V was shortened by 8 bases and J by 4 bases, with 24 bases between the two germline ends. The chain's CDR3 is CAVENRGAQFYEQYF. DNA of the CDR3: TGTGCCGTTGAGAATCGGGGGGCGCAGTTTTACGAGCAGTACTTC.

The chain recombines TRBV12-5 with TRBJ2-2, with unresolved D. The V end lost 3 bases, the J end lost 8 bases, and 4 bases lay between the germline ends. This CDR3 spans 11 amino acids. CDR1 and CDR2 (germline): LGHNT, FRNRAP. The CDR3 region is CASGFSGELFF. The CDR3 DNA reads as TGTGCTAGTGGTTTTTCGGGGGAGCTGTTTTTT.

This clone was recorded once. This chain connects TRBV9 to TRBJ2-3; no definite D call. CDR3 length: 14 residues. Germline V gene sequence: CDR1 SGDLS, CDR2 YYNGEE. Trimming removed 1 base at V and 2 bases at J, with 8 bases between. The DNA for the CDR3 is TGTGCCAGCAGCGTAAACCTGATCACAGATACGCAGTATTTT. Its translation is CASSVNLITDTQYF.

The V gene is TRBV12-5, the J gene TRBJ2-3; the D is unclear. The V end was cut by 5 bases, the J end by 0 bases, with 3 bases between. Germline CDR1 and CDR2: LGHNT and FRNRAP. This CDR3 region has 12 residues. Written as DNA, the CDR3 is TGTGCTAGTGGTCCTAGCACAGATACGCAGTATTTT. This translates into CASGPSTDTQYF.

V gene TRBV6-5 combines with J gene TRBJ1-2; D is possibly TRBD1 (6 bases). V lost 0 bases to trimming and J lost 7 bases, with 9 bases between them. The CDR3 has 13 residues. In germline, CDR1 is MNHEY, CDR2 SVGAGI. The CDR3 DNA sequence: TGTGCCAGCAGTTACTCGATACAGGGTGGCTACACCTTC. Protein: CASSYSIQGGYTF.

The chain combines TRBV7-9 with TRBJ1-2; D unclear. The CDR3 is made up of 13 amino acids. The V gene's germline CDR1 is SEHNR and CDR2 FQNEAQ (reference sequence). V lost 1 base and J 8 bases, leaving 11 bases between the germline ends. CDR3 DNA: TGTGCCAGCAGCTTAGTGCGGGGTGAAGGCTACACCTTC. Translating gives CASSLVRGEGYTF.

The V and J genes are TRBV5-6 and TRBJ2-1; D not certain. V lost 0 bases to trimming and J lost 8 bases, with 15 bases between them. CDR3 length equals 15 residues. The V gene's germline CDR1 is SGHDT and CDR2 YYEEEE. The CDR3 DNA reads as TGTGCCAGCAGCTTGGCCAGGCCCGGTTTGGATGAGCAGTTCTTC. As protein: CASSLARPGLDEQFF. Full variable domain (rest looked up from reference TRBV5-6 and TRBJ2-1): DAGVTQSPTHLIKTRGQQVTLRCSPKSGHDTVSWYQQALGQGPQFIFQYYEEEERQRGNFPDRFSGHQFPNYSSELNVNALLLGDSALYLCASSLARPGLDEQFFGPGTRLTVL.